One sample yielded the 15 T cell receptor beta chains listed below, sequenced in a study of blood T cell repertoires in COVID-19. This table comes from immunoSEQ multiplex PCR, and its TCRdb copy is limited to in-frame clones, with some not included. In the table there are 120,000 or so clones, about 86% of which are singletons. Sequenced: peripheral blood. The receptors derive from an elderly man with active or convalescent COVID-19.

The rearrangement uses TRBV7-2 and TRBJ1-2, with 8 bases lining up with TRBD1. The V gene end was trimmed by 5 bases and the J gene end by 1 base; junction bases not matched to a gene: 6. Germline CDR1 SGHTA, CDR2 FQGNSA. The CDR3 totals 15 residues. The CDR3 DNA is TGTGCCAGCAGCCTAACAGGGGGGATTAACTATGGCTACACCTTC. It yields the protein CASSLTGGINYGYTF. Drawing the rest from reference TRBV7-2 and TRBJ1-2, the complete variable domain is GAGVSQSPSNKVTEKGKDVELRCDPISGHTALYWYRQSLGQGLEFLIYFQGNSAPDKSGLPSDRFSAERTGGSVSTLTIQRTQQEDSAVYLCASSLTGGINYGYTFGSGTRLTVV.

V and J are TRBV5-1 and TRBJ2-5, with TRBD2 identical over 8 bases. V lost 0 bases, J lost 5 bases, and 12 bases stayed unmatched. The CDR3 is made up of 17 amino acids. Germline values: CDR1 SGHRS, CDR2 YFSETQ. The CDR3 here is CASSLAMGLAGSETQYF. The CDR3 bases are TGCGCCAGCAGCTTGGCCATGGGGCTAGCGGGCTCGGAGACCCAGTACTTC.

V gene TRBV11-2 combines with J gene TRBJ2-5, with D possibly matching TRBD2 (5 bases). The CDR3 totals 13 residues. Germline CDR1 is SGHAT and CDR2 is FQNNGV. V lost 5 bases and J lost 4, with 11 bases in between. CDR3 DNA: TGTGCCAGCAGCCCGGGGAATATAGAGACCCAGTACTTC. Its protein product is CASSPGNIETQYF.

V usage is TRBV30 and J usage is TRBJ2-5; 9 bases are a match to TRBD2. The length of the CDR3 is 14 residues. Germline loops: CDR1 GTSNPN, CDR2 SVGIG (reference sequence). Trimming took 3 bases from V and 5 from J; bases not matched to a gene: 7. CDR3 region: CAWSGGGAYETQYF. The DNA of the CDR3 is TGTGCCTGGAGCGGCGGGGGGGCCTATGAGACCCAGTACTTC.

As DNA, the CDR3 is TGTGCCAGCAGCTCCTTAGAGGGGGGGGTTGGGAATACGCAGTATTTT. Translating gives CASSSLEGGVGNTQYF. The chain is built from TRBV27 and TRBJ2-3, with D possibly matching TRBD2 (7 bases). The germline CDR1 and CDR2 sequences are MNHEY and SMNVEV (reference sequence). V shed 6 bases and J shed 7 bases, with 23 bases lying between them. The length of the CDR3 is 16 residues.

This clone has a handful of counts. The chain carries TRBV2 and TRBJ2-2; TRBD1 is a possible D gene (5 bases). The V end was cut by 6 bases, the J end by 6 bases, with 14 bases between. CDR1 and CDR2 (germline): SNHLY, FYNNEI. There are 14 residues in the CDR3. DNA for the CDR3: TGTGCCAGCAGGGGATTGGGGCTACCCGGGGAGCTGTTTTTT. Amino acids: CASRGLGLPGELFF.

The genes are TRBV18 and TRBJ1-1; D is ambiguous. From germline, CDR1 is KGHSH and CDR2 LQKENI. This CDR3 is 13 amino acids long. Trimming left V 3 bases short and J 6 bases short, with 11 bases between. The DNA for the CDR3 is TGTGCCAGCTCACCGCGCGAGGCCGCTGAAGCTTTCTTT. Amino acid sequence: CASSPREAAEAFF.

V and J are TRBV6-5 and TRBJ1-4; unclear D gene. The CDR3 extends over 15 amino acids. Trimming stripped 8 bases from V and 0 bases from J, with 13 bases between. The germline V gene has CDR1 MNHEY and CDR2 SVGAGI. CDR3 DNA: TGTGCCAGCCGATTGATGGGAGCAACTAATGAAAAACTGTTTTTT. Translated: CASRLMGATNEKLFF.

The rearrangement uses TRBV30 and TRBJ2-2, with TRBD2 matching over 7 bases. Germline CDR1 is GTSNPN and CDR2 is SVGIG (reference sequence). Germline trimming cut 3 bases from V and 1 base from J; bases unmatched to any gene: 2. This CDR3 has 14 amino acids. DNA for the CDR3: TGTGCCTGGAGAGGCGGGGGGAACACCGGGGAGCTGTTTTTT. Its protein is CAWRGGGNTGELFF. Filled out from reference TRBV30 and TRBJ2-2, the complete variable domain reads SQTIHQWPATLVQPVGSPLSLECTVEGTSNPNLYWYRQAAGRGLQLLFYSVGIGQISSEVPQNLSASRPQDRQFILSSKKLLLSDSGFYLCAWRGGGNTGELFFGEGSRLTVL.

The chain combines TRBV9 with TRBJ1-6; D remains unclear. The CDR3 has 13 amino acids. Germline loops: CDR1 SGDLS, CDR2 YYNGEE. The V and J ends lost 0 bases and 8 bases respectively, with 6 bases between them. CDR3 nucleotides: TGTGCCAGCAGCGTAGACTTCGATTCACCCCTCCACTTT. Amino acid sequence: CASSVDFDSPLHF.

The rearrangement links TRBV5-1 to TRBJ1-1; D remains ambiguous. Germline V gene data show CDR1 as SGHRS and CDR2 as YFSETQ. The CDR3 loop spans 13 amino acids. The V end lost 6 bases, the J end lost 1 base, and 10 bases lay between the germline ends. The CDR3 here is CASNFQANTEAFF. The CDR3 nucleotides are TGCGCCAGCAATTTCCAGGCGAACACTGAAGCTTTCTTT.

The chain employs TRBV28 and TRBJ2-1; 15 bases are shared with TRBD2. V lost 6 bases to trimming and J lost 7 bases; unmatched junction nucleotides: 1. Germline lookup yields CDR1 MDHEN and CDR2 SYDVKM. This CDR3 region has 14 residues. CDR3 region: CASRGLAGGNEQFF. The CDR3, as DNA: TGTGCCAGCAGAGGACTAGCGGGGGGGAATGAGCAGTTCTTC.

This clone was detected only once. J is TRBJ1-2 and V is TRBV18, with D unresolved. The CDR3 length is 15 residues. Germline CDR1 and CDR2: KGHSH and LQKENI. Trimming took off 0 bases at V and 2 bases at J, with 10 bases between the two ends. The CDR3 DNA follows: TGTGCCAGCTCACCACCTCAGGCACCCAACTATGGCTACACCTTC. As protein: CASSPPQAPNYGYTF. Filled out from reference TRBV18 and TRBJ1-2, the complete variable domain reads NAGVMQNPRHLVRRRGQEARLRCSPMKGHSHVYWYRQLPEEGLKFMVYLQKENIIDESGMPKERFSAEFPKEGPSILRIQQVVRGDSAAYFCASSPPQAPNYGYTFGSGTRLTVV.

The chain uses TRBV6-6 and TRBJ1-2, with a possible D match to TRBD1 (5 bases). This CDR3 comprises 14 residues. Germline V gene data show CDR1 as MNHNY and CDR2 as SVGAGI (reference sequence). Trimming took off 2 bases at V and 5 bases at J, with 12 bases between the two ends. DNA of the CDR3: TGTGCCAGCAGTTACGGGGCAGGAGATTATGGCTACACCTTC. It codes for CASSYGAGDYGYTF.

This clone was seen a handful of times. The V call is TRBV3-1 (or the pseudogene TRBV3-2), the J call TRBJ1-1; 8 nucleotides agree with TRBD1. Germline values: CDR1 LGHDT, CDR2 YNNKEL (reference sequence). The CDR3 loop spans 14 amino acids. Trimming cost V 4 bases and J 3 bases; bases outside gene matches: 4. Here the CDR3 reads CASSPRGPDTEAFF. The CDR3 DNA follows: TGTGCCAGCAGCCCCAGGGGGCCCGACACTGAAGCTTTCTTT.